Shown below are 21 T cell receptor beta chains from a single sample sequenced in a study of early stage breast cancer tumors. Some clones are missing from TCRdb's copy, which holds only in-frame ones; the method was immunoSEQ multiplex PCR. The table includes around 20,000 clones, around four fifths detected once. The sequencing input was blood. The source of these receptors is a person aged 70 to 85 with breast cancer.

The CDR3, as DNA: TGTGCCAGCAGTTTACCGGGGGGCTACGAGCAGTACTTC. Its protein is CASSLPGGYEQYF. The J gene is TRBJ2-7, the V gene TRBV28; 7 bases map to TRBD2. CDR3 length: 13 residues. Germline CDR1 and CDR2: MDHEN and SYDVKM. The J segment lost 3 bases and the V segment lost 2 bases, leaving 1 base of the junction unmatched.

The chain carries TRBV9 and TRBJ1-5; D is possibly TRBD1 (5 bases). This CDR3 contains 19 residues. Trimming removed 0 bases from V and 5 bases from J, with 24 bases in between. CDR1 is SGDLS and CDR2 is YYNGEE in the germline V gene. This CDR3 reads CASSVVAGQRQITYQPQHF. The DNA of the CDR3 is TGTGCCAGCAGCGTAGTGGCAGGGCAGAGACAAATAACTTATCAGCCCCAGCATTTT. The full variable domain, rest sourced from reference TRBV9 and TRBJ1-5, is DSGVTQTPKHLITATGQRVTLRCSPRSGDLSVYWYQQSLDQGLQFLIQYYNGEERAKGNILERFSAQQFPDLHSELNLSSLELGDSALYFCASSVVAGQRQITYQPQHFGDGTRLSIL.

The V gene is TRBV2, the J gene TRBJ2-1; TRBD1 is a possible D gene (5 bases). CDR1 and CDR2 from the germline V gene are SNHLY and FYNNEI. V lost 3 bases and J lost 9, with 18 bases in between. This CDR3 spans 15 amino acids. CDR3 residues: CASSDPQGISSEQFF. The CDR3 DNA reads as TGTGCCAGCAGTGATCCTCAGGGCATTTCCAGTGAGCAGTTCTTC.

This chain joins TRBV5-1 and TRBJ2-3; D gene uncertain. Germline values: CDR1 SGHRS, CDR2 YFSETQ. Trimming left V 4 bases short and J 4 bases short, with 19 bases between. CDR3 length: 16 residues. This chain's CDR3 is CASSTRLLGGSDTQYF. The CDR3 DNA reads as TGCGCCAGCAGCACCCGACTCCTAGGTGGGTCAGATACGCAGTATTTT.

The chain uses TRBV2 and TRBJ1-3; 8 bases align to TRBD1. Germline V gene data show CDR1 as SNHLY and CDR2 as FYNNEI. After removal of 6 bases from V and 1 base from J, the junction contained 5 bases not matched to a gene. The CDR3 is 15 amino acids. The CDR3 DNA is TGTGCCAGCAGAGTGTGGACAGGGTCTGGAAACACCATATATTTT. Its protein is CASRVWTGSGNTIYF.

The chain joins TRBV5-1 to TRBJ1-1, with 7 bases aligning to TRBD1. The J segment lost 5 bases and the V segment lost 4 bases, leaving 8 bases of the junction unmatched. CDR3 length: 14 residues. CDR1 and CDR2 from the germline V gene are SGHRS and YFSETQ. In DNA, the CDR3 is TGCGCCAGCAGCCCAGTAGGGGGCAAAACTGAAGCTTTCTTT. Encoded protein: CASSPVGGKTEAFF.

The chain recombines TRBV15 with TRBJ2-3; TRBD1 agrees at 10 bases. This CDR3 spans 17 amino acids. The J segment lost 1 base and the V segment lost 4 bases, leaving 8 bases of the junction unmatched. The germline V gene encodes CDR1 LNHNV and CDR2 YYDKDF (reference sequence). The CDR3 region is CATSTEDRGRGTDTQYF. In DNA form, the CDR3 reads TGTGCCACCAGCACGGAAGACAGGGGGCGCGGCACAGATACGCAGTATTTT.

The V and J genes are TRBV5-1 and TRBJ2-1, with D perhaps TRBD1 (6 bases). Per the germline V gene, CDR1 is SGHRS and CDR2 is YFSETQ. The CDR3 runs 15 residues. Between the trimmed V and J ends, which lost 0 bases and 6 bases, there was a span of 13 bases. CDR3 in DNA: TGCGCCAGCAGCTTGGACGGGGACATCTTCAATGAGCAGTTCTTC. Its protein product is CASSLDGDIFNEQFF.

The chain couples TRBV5-1 to TRBJ1-1; the D gene is possibly TRBD1 (6 bases). The germline gives CDR1 SGHRS, CDR2 YFSETQ. The CDR3 sequence is 16 residues long. Trimming stripped 2 bases from V and 0 bases from J, with 14 bases between. The DNA for the CDR3 is TGCGCCAGCAGCTTAGGACAGCTACCCATGAACACTGAAGCTTTCTTT. Its protein product is CASSLGQLPMNTEAFF.

The chain recombines TRBV9 with TRBJ2-7; 12 positions match TRBD1. There are 16 residues in the CDR3. CDR1 SGDLS and CDR2 YYNGEE come from the germline V gene. V was pared by 4 bases and J by 3 bases, with 8 bases of the junction left unmatched. DNA for the CDR3: TGTGCCAGCAGCCGGCAGGGACAGGGGGCTTTCTACGAGCAGTACTTC. This sequence encodes CASSRQGQGAFYEQYF.

This clone was counted a few times. V is TRBV11-1 and J is TRBJ1-5; D perhaps matches TRBD1 (5 bases). This CDR3 has 16 amino acids. The V gene lost 1 base and the J gene lost 7 bases, with 17 bases spanning the gap. CDR1 and CDR2 (germline): SGHAT, FQDESV (reference sequence). The CDR3 is CASSLVSREEEQPQHF. CDR3 in DNA: TGTGCCAGCAGCTTAGTGAGCAGGGAGGAAGAGCAGCCCCAGCATTTT.

The V call is TRBV30, the J call TRBJ1-2, with D possibly matching TRBD1 (6 bases). The CDR3 extends over 14 amino acids. Germline lookup yields CDR1 GTSNPN and CDR2 SVGIG (reference sequence). Between the trimmed V and J ends, which lost 2 bases and 8 bases, there was a span of 18 bases. CDR3 sequence (DNA): TGTGCCTGGAGTTCCCAGGGGCCCCAACTGGGCTACACCTTC. Amino acid sequence: CAWSSQGPQLGYTF. The complete variable domain, with remaining parts taken from reference TRBV30 and TRBJ1-2, reads SQTIHQWPATLVQPVGSPLSLECTVEGTSNPNLYWYRQAAGRGLQLLFYSVGIGQISSEVPQNLSASRPQDRQFILSSKKLLLSDSGFYLCAWSSQGPQLGYTFGSGTRLTVV.

This chain links TRBV20-1 with TRBJ2-1; tentative D call: TRBD1 (6 bases). V lost 3 bases to trimming and J lost 10 bases, with 10 bases between them. The germline V gene has CDR1 DFQATT and CDR2 SNEGSKA (reference sequence). The CDR3 length is 11 residues. The CDR3 spells CSASRGGEQFF. CDR3 bases: TGCAGTGCTAGCAGGGGTGGCGAGCAGTTCTTC.

The V call is TRBV2, the J call TRBJ2-7; TRBD2 aligns across 7 bases. After removal of 5 bases from V and 3 bases from J, the junction contained 4 bases not matched to a gene. The CDR3 spans 13 residues. Per germline, CDR1 SNHLY and CDR2 FYNNEI. The CDR3 protein is CASSRDYSYEQYF. CDR3 bases: TGTGCCAGCAGTAGGGACTATAGCTACGAGCAGTACTTC.

The table lists this clone with a count of one. The chain is built from TRBV1 and TRBJ2-3; the table's D call, TRBD2, was not checked against the DNA. TRBV1 is annotated as a pseudogene. The CDR3 is 18 amino acids. DNA for the CDR3: TGCACCAGCAGCCAAGATGGAACTAGCGGGGGGGTGACAGATACGCAGTATTTT. Encoded protein: CTSSQDGTSGGVTDTQYF.

This chain connects TRBV6-6 to TRBJ1-1; maybe TRBD1 (5 bases). CDR1 and CDR2 from the germline V gene are MNHNY and SVGAGI (reference sequence). The length of the CDR3 is 13 residues. V lost 7 bases and J lost 3, with 12 bases in between. Here the CDR3 reads CASTDRMDTEAFF. Here the CDR3 DNA reads TGTGCCAGCACCGACAGAATGGACACTGAAGCTTTCTTT.

The rearrangement uses TRBV19 and TRBJ2-4; D perhaps matches TRBD2 (5 bases). The CDR3 loop spans 20 amino acids. With 7 bases removed from V and 0 bases from J, the gap between germline ends came to 28 bases. Germline CDR1 LNHDA, CDR2 SQIVND (reference sequence). CDR3 sequence: CASTEGRGPIRAGAKNIQYF. The CDR3 nucleotides read TGTGCCAGTACCGAGGGAAGAGGGCCCATCCGTGCGGGAGCCAAAAACATTCAGTACTTC.

The chain uses TRBV9 and TRBJ2-1; TRBD2 is a possible D gene (6 bases). The CDR3 has 15 residues. Trimming pared 4 bases from V and 6 bases from J, leaving 17 bases between. Germline CDR1 reads SGDLS; CDR2 reads YYNGEE. CDR3 DNA sequence: TGTGCCAGCAGCACCCGGGGGACCGTCCTCAATGAGCAGTTCTTC. Its protein is CASSTRGTVLNEQFF.

The chain joins TRBV15 to TRBJ2-5, with 7 bases aligning to TRBD2. The CDR3 runs 16 residues. The germline CDR1 and CDR2 sequences are LNHNV and YYDKDF (reference sequence). Trimming cost V 0 bases and J 3 bases; bases outside gene matches: 7. CDR3 DNA: TGTGCCACCAGCAGAGATCTGGGGGGGACGAAAGAGACCCAGTACTTC. Its protein product is CATSRDLGGTKETQYF. Based on the CDR3 plus reference TRBV15 and TRBJ2-5, the full variable domain is DAMVIQNPRYQVTQFGKPVTLSCSQTLNHNVMYWYQQKSSQAPKLLFHYYDKDFNNEADTPDNFQSRRPNTSFCFLDIRSPGLGDTAMYLCATSRDLGGTKETQYFGPGTRLLVL.

The chain carries TRBV5-1 and TRBJ1-4, with a weak D call TRBD1 (6 bases). Trimming stripped 4 bases from V and 5 bases from J, with 12 bases between. In germline, CDR1 is SGHRS, CDR2 YFSETQ. The CDR3 length is 14 residues. The CDR3 sequence: CASSPDSRNEKLFF. Written as DNA, the CDR3 is TGCGCCAGCAGCCCGGACAGTAGAAATGAAAAACTGTTTTTT.

The chain links TRBV5-1 to TRBJ1-1; possible D gene TRBD1, 6 bases. The CDR3 sequence is 16 residues long. Trimming removed 4 bases at V and 4 bases at J, with 20 bases between. Per germline, CDR1 SGHRS and CDR2 YFSETQ. The CDR3 sequence: CASSARGGRGSTEAFF. Here the CDR3 DNA reads TGCGCCAGCAGCGCGAGGGGGGGGCGCGGGTCCACTGAAGCTTTCTTT.